This T cell receptor (beta chain) came from a study of blood T cell repertoires in COVID-19. In the study overall: Acute-phase and convalescent COVID-19 samples originated in the United States, Italy and Spain.

Recruits, aged 18 to 89 years, lived in 25 or so US areas. Recovered Cohort 3 donors showed two negative PCRs, clearance, or symptom resolution. This clone has only a few counts. With V trimmed by 3 bases and J by 5 bases, 9 bases remained unmatched. Germline V gene sequence: CDR1 SGHTA, CDR2 FQGNSA. The CDR3 is 15 amino acids. In the authors' workflow: Reference gene primer amplification gave estimated nucleated cell counts. Using immunoSEQ multiplex PCR, the repertoire was profiled, and TCRdb retains in-frame clones only, with some absent. Clonal size and the V and J genes are those of that table, whereas D and trimming came from the DNA. The sample lists nearly 350,000 clones; 87% were seen once.

Sequencing input: PBMCs or T cells enriched from blood (not recorded which). The receptor was derived from a woman aged 30 to 39 who had recovered from COVID-19. The J gene is TRBJ1-2, the V gene TRBV7-2; 7 bases fit TRBD1. The chain's CDR3 is CASSFNRGAGYGYTF. CDR3 bases: TGTGCCAGCAGCTTCAACAGGGGCGCAGGGTATGGCTACACCTTC. The entire variable domain, with the rest obtained from reference TRBV7-2 and TRBJ1-2, is as follows: GAGVSQSPSNKVTEKGKDVELRCDPISGHTALYWYRQSLGQGLEFLIYFQGNSAPDKSGLPSDRFSAERTGGSVSTLTIQRTQQEDSAVYLCASSFNRGAGYGYTFGSGTRLTVV.